This TCR beta chain comes out of a study of cytomegalovirus exposure and HLA in healthy donors. Germline V gene data show CDR1 as SGHDT and CDR2 as YYEEEE. V was pared by 5 bases and J by 10 bases, with 16 bases between. There are 13 residues in the CDR3. The PCR was carried out with 60 Vbeta primers and 13 Jbeta primers. TCRdb's copy holds only in-frame clones and misses some; the assay was immunoSEQ multiplex PCR. The sample records around 160,000 clones, roughly 88% being singletons. This sequence was found in a woman in her late teens or twenties in good health and CMV-seronegative. The sequenced material came from PBMCs. The chain combines TRBV5-6 with TRBJ2-1; a possible D gene is TRBD1 (6 bases). CDR3 in DNA: TGTGCCAGCAGGTCGACAGGTCCCGGCGAGCAGTTCTTC. Residues: CASRSTGPGEQFF.